This TCR beta chain was obtained from a study of cytomegalovirus exposure and HLA in healthy donors. Overall study: As released early, the data held some 85 million unique TCRs from HLA-typed donors.

CDR3 length equals 15 residues. V shed 5 bases and J shed 2 bases, with 13 bases lying between them. Germline CDR1 and CDR2: SGHTA and FQGTGA. The PCR contained 60 Vbeta and 13 Jbeta primers. Methods used by the authors: The authors later counted roughly 77 million unique TCR beta chains, roughly 11 million of them shared. Sequencing was performed with immunoSEQ multiplex PCR; in TCRdb, only in-frame clones are kept and a portion is missing. From that table come the V and J calls and clone size; the DNA was used to work out D and trimming. The data contain some 190,000 clones, roughly 77% of them seen just once; the ten biggest clones take up approximately 1.4%.

V is TRBV7-3 and J is TRBJ2-1, with a weak D call TRBD2 (6 bases). The source material was PBMCs. The TCR was taken from a woman between 45 and 65 years old in good health and CMV-seronegative. Here the CDR3 reads CASSPSGSTYNEQFF. The CDR3 DNA is TGTGCCAGCAGCCCGAGCGGGTCTACCTACAATGAGCAGTTCTTC.